One and the same sample provided the 13 T cell receptor beta chains below, sequenced in a study of early T cells in non-severe SARS-CoV-2 infection. TCRdb itself ran the 5' RACE reads through MiXCR, one entry per CDR3 protein. Altogether 60,000 or so distinct CDR3 sequences are present, 9.3% being singletons, with the ten largest covering about a fifth. The specimen sequenced was whole blood. These receptors were collected from an adult who was a healthcare worker with PCR-confirmed SARS-CoV-2 infection or an uninfected control (not recorded which).

V is TRBV12-3 or TRBV12-4 and J is TRBJ1-4; the match to TRBD1 covers 7 bases. The trim removed 2 bases at V and 5 bases at J, leaving 5 bases unmatched. There are 15 residues in the CDR3. CDR3 bases: TGTGCCAGCAGTTTACTTGAGACAGGGAATGAAAAACTGTTTTTT. Residues: CASSLLETGNEKLFF.

Many counts were recorded for this clonotype. The chain joins TRBV5-4 to TRBJ1-2; 11 bases line up with TRBD1. CDR1 and CDR2 (germline): SGHNT, YYREEE (reference sequence). This CDR3 has 15 amino acids. The J segment lost 4 bases and the V segment lost 3 bases, leaving 5 bases of the junction unmatched. The CDR3: CASSYGQGATYGYTF. The CDR3 DNA sequence: TGTGCCAGCAGCTATGGACAGGGGGCAACCTATGGCTACACCTTC.

This clonotype was seen at least ten times. The J gene is TRBJ1-1, the V gene TRBV3-1; D unresolved. In germline, CDR1 is LGHDT, CDR2 YNNKEL (reference sequence). The V gene lost 0 bases and the J gene lost 5 bases, with 4 bases spanning the gap. This CDR3 is 12 amino acids long. DNA of the CDR3: TGTGCCAGCAGCCAAGAGGGAACTGAAGCTTTCTTT. Translated: CASSQEGTEAFF.

This clonotype was counted only a few times. The chain carries TRBV5-1 and TRBJ2-1; 12 nucleotides align to TRBD2. Germline CDR1 SGHRS, CDR2 YFSETQ. With V trimmed by 4 bases and J by 8 bases, 13 bases remained unmatched. The length of the CDR3 is 17 residues. In DNA, the CDR3 is TGCGCCAGCAGCCCGGTTCGTCGGCTAGCGGGGGGGTATGAGCAGTTCTTC. It specifies CASSPVRRLAGGYEQFF.

The rearrangement links TRBV18 to TRBJ2-4, with D uncertain. V was shortened by 1 base and J by 5 bases, with 12 bases between the two germline ends. The germline CDR1 and CDR2 sequences are KGHSH and LQKENI. The CDR3 runs to 15 residues. In nucleotides, the CDR3 is TGTGCCAGCTCACCACTAACCCCGGACCAAAACATTCAGTACTTC. It is translated as CASSPLTPDQNIQYF. Complete variable domain (other parts from reference TRBV18 and TRBJ2-4): NAGVMQNPRHLVRRRGQEARLRCSPMKGHSHVYWYRQLPEEGLKFMVYLQKENIIDESGMPKERFSAEFPKEGPSILRIQQVVRGDSAAYFCASSPLTPDQNIQYFGAGTRLSVL.

This clonotype has just a few counts. This sequence joins TRBV6-2 or TRBV6-3 and TRBJ2-7, with 9 bases lining up with TRBD1. Germline CDR1 is MNHEY and CDR2 is SVGEGT. The CDR3 has 17 residues. Trimming took 1 base from V and 5 from J; bases not matched to a gene: 12. The DNA of the CDR3 is TGTGCCAGCAGTTACTGGGAGGGACAGGGACAAGACGACGAGCAGTACTTC. Translating it yields CASSYWEGQGQDDEQYF.

Many counts were recorded for this clonotype. The V and J genes are TRBV30 and TRBJ1-2; TRBD1 agrees at 9 bases. The CDR3 contains 14 residues. The V segment lost 4 bases and the J segment 3 bases; nucleotides outside the gene matches: 6. Germline CDR1 GTSNPN, CDR2 SVGIG (reference sequence). CDR3 amino acids: CAWNTGQGHYGYTF. The CDR3 coding sequence is TGTGCCTGGAACACGGGACAGGGACACTATGGCTACACCTTC.

This chain uses TRBV4-2 with TRBJ2-3, with TRBD2 matching 9 bases. The CDR3 consists of 16 residues. Germline CDR1 reads LGHNA; CDR2 reads YNFKEQ. With 3 bases clipped from V and 2 bases from J, the junction kept 6 bases outside the gene matches. The CDR3 coding sequence is TGTGCCAGCAGCCAGATGCTAGCGGGGTCCACAGATACGCAGTATTTT. Protein: CASSQMLAGSTDTQYF.

This clonotype came up many times. The J gene is TRBJ1-5, the V gene TRBV12-3 or TRBV12-4; the match to TRBD1 covers 8 bases. V gave up 5 bases and J gave up 6 bases; unmatched junction bases: 9. The CDR3 spans 15 residues. The CDR3 sequence: CASSPEGQAFQPQHF. CDR3 nucleotide sequence: TGTGCCAGCAGTCCTGAGGGACAGGCTTTTCAGCCCCAGCATTTT.

This clonotype was found many times. CDR3 residues: CASSYMDEQFF. Written as DNA, the CDR3 is TGTGCCAGCAGTTACATGGATGAGCAGTTCTTC. The rearrangement joins TRBV6-5 to TRBJ2-1; the D is unclear. The length of the CDR3 is 11 residues. V lost 2 bases, J lost 8 bases, and 4 bases lay in between. Germline-derived CDR1 and CDR2 are MNHEY and SVGAGI.

CDR3 protein: CSARAQREQYF. The CDR3 DNA is TGCAGTGCTAGAGCCCAGCGCGAGCAGTACTTC. The chain carries TRBV20-1 and TRBJ2-7; D ambiguous. In germline, CDR1 is DFQATT, CDR2 SNEGSKA (reference sequence). The V end lost 1 base, the J end lost 6 bases, and 7 bases lay between the germline ends. This CDR3 comprises 11 residues.

Ten or more counts support this clonotype. This chain uses TRBV7-2 with TRBJ1-2; no clear D gene. This CDR3 contains 13 residues. CDR1 is SGHTA and CDR2 is FQGNSA in the germline V gene. Trimming removed 3 bases at V and 8 bases at J, with 13 bases between. The CDR3 protein is CASSLGRRDGYTF. CDR3 bases: TGTGCCAGCAGCTTGGGGAGGAGAGACGGCTACACCTTC.

This clonotype was observed many times. V gene TRBV2 combines with J gene TRBJ1-2, with no clear D. CDR1 is SNHLY and CDR2 is FYNNEI in the germline V gene. The CDR3 loop spans 12 amino acids. The ends were cut back, 6 bases at V and 3 bases at J, with 8 bases in the middle. The CDR3: CASSPTYYGYTF. The CDR3 DNA follows: TGTGCCAGCAGCCCCACATACTATGGCTACACCTTC.